These 15 T cell receptor beta chains were all obtained from the same sample, sequenced in a study of immune evolution from preneoplasia to lung adenocarcinoma (TCRdb year 2021). Library method: the immunoSEQ multiplex PCR assay. TCRdb carries this immuneACCESS record with in-frame sequences only. Its versions omit some clonotypes, under half of them owing to an unresolved V gene in the studies checked, with the rest unexplained. In all, the sample holds roughly 4,400 clones, and more than 65% of those were seen once. The top ten clonotypes cover under 30% of the sample. Sequenced input: FFPE invasive lung adenocarcinoma tissue. The sample's cell subset or site label is to be understood as: frankly invasive lung adenocarcinoma (ADC). These receptors all come from a person between 35 and 59 years old with lung adenocarcinoma. Some clones in this sample may be carry-over from other donors' samples.

There are a few counts of this clone. The chain recombines TRBV19 with TRBJ1-1, with TRBD1 as a possible D gene (5 bases). Trimming cost V 2 bases and J 4 bases, with 11 bases left between them. In germline, CDR1 is LNHDA, CDR2 SQIVND (reference sequence). CDR3 length: 14 amino acids. CDR3 region: CASSINSDSTEAFF. The CDR3 DNA is TGTGCCAGTAGTATAAACTCCGACAGCACTGAAGCTTTCTTT.

This clone was observed once. The CDR3, as DNA: TGCGCCAGCAGCTTGGTGGCCAGAATAGGGCAAGAGACCCAGTACTTC. It specifies CASSLVARIGQETQYF. J is TRBJ2-5 and V is TRBV5-1; D unresolved. CDR1 and CDR2 from the germline V gene are SGHRS and YFSETQ. The CDR3 loop spans 16 amino acids. Deletions cut 0 bases from V and 2 bases from J, with 14 bases between.

The chain is built from TRBV7-6 and TRBJ1-3, with TRBD1 as a possible D gene (6 bases). V lost 3 bases and J lost 1, with 10 bases in between. The CDR3 sequence is 15 residues long. In germline, CDR1 is SGHVS, CDR2 FNYEAQ. CDR3 nucleotide sequence: TGTGCCAGCAGCTTCGGGACACCGTCTGGAAACACCATATATTTT. It codes for CASSFGTPSGNTIYF. The full variable domain, completed using reference TRBV7-6 and TRBJ1-3, is GAGVSQSPRYKVTKRGQDVALRCDPISGHVSLYWYRQALGQGPEFLTYFNYEAQQDKSGLPNDRFSAERPEGSISTLTIQRTEQRDSAMYRCASSFGTPSGNTIYFGEGSWLTVV.

The chain carries TRBV30 and TRBJ2-5, with D perhaps matching TRBD2 (5 bases). CDR1 and CDR2 from the germline V gene are GTSNPN and SVGIG (reference sequence). V was cut by 4 bases and J by 2 bases, with 11 bases left in between. This CDR3 has 13 residues. The DNA of the CDR3 is TGTGCCTGGAAGAAGCGGATGCAAGAGACCCAGTACTTC. Translating it yields CAWKKRMQETQYF.

V gene TRBV30 combines with J gene TRBJ2-7, with D hard to call. The length of the CDR3 is 12 residues. CDR1 and CDR2 from the germline V gene are GTSNPN and SVGIG (reference sequence). CDR3 in amino acids: CAYSGLSYEQYF. CDR3 coding DNA: TGTGCATATTCGGGCCTCTCCTACGAGCAGTACTTC.

This chain joins TRBV6-6 and TRBJ1-2, with 7 bases fitting TRBD1. CDR3 length: 14 residues. V dropped 7 bases and J dropped 4; count of bases not matched to a gene: 9. CDR1 and CDR2 from the germline V gene are MNHNY and SVGAGI (reference sequence). The DNA of the CDR3 is TGTGCCAGCACTCAGGGTGGGACAGCCTATGGCTACACCTTC. It is translated as CASTQGGTAYGYTF.

The gene calls are TRBV19 and TRBJ1-3, with D tentatively TRBD1 (5 bases). CDR3 length equals 15 residues. V lost 5 bases and J lost 4, with 15 bases in between. Per the germline V gene, CDR1 is LNHDA and CDR2 is SQIVND (reference sequence). Here the CDR3 DNA reads TGTGCCAGTAGTTTTAGCAGGGCTTGGGGAAACACCATATATTTT. Translation: CASSFSRAWGNTIYF.

V gene TRBV7-9 combines with J gene TRBJ1-3, with a tentative D call TRBD1 (5 bases). Deletions cut 5 bases from V and 6 bases from J, with 8 bases between. The CDR3 runs to 12 residues. Looked up from germline, CDR1 is SEHNR and CDR2 is FQNEAQ (reference sequence). CDR3 nucleotides: TGTGCCAGCAGCCCTGGACAAAACACCATATATTTT. The encoded protein is CASSPGQNTIYF.

The V call is TRBV6-1, the J call TRBJ1-5; no firm D call. The V end lost 5 bases, the J end lost 15 bases, and 11 bases lay between the germline ends. This CDR3 contains 10 residues. Germline V gene sequence: CDR1 MNHNS, CDR2 SASEGT. The CDR3 nucleotides are TGTGCCAGCAGTCGGACGGAGGTGCATTTT. It translates to CASSRTEVHF.

This clone was observed a handful of times. V is TRBV28 and J is TRBJ2-7; the match to TRBD2 covers 8 bases. Germline CDR1 and CDR2: MDHEN and SYDVKM. The CDR3 covers 13 residues. V trimming: 9 bases; J trimming: 6 bases; junction bases outside the gene matches: 10. The CDR3 loop is CASYGGGIGEQYF. The CDR3 nucleotides are TGTGCCAGTTACGGCGGGGGGATCGGCGAGCAGTACTTC.

The gene calls are TRBV19 and TRBJ1-1; 9 bases are shared with TRBD1. The CDR3 has 15 amino acids. The V and J ends lost 5 bases and 0 bases, in that order; junction bases with no gene match: 4. CDR1 is LNHDA and CDR2 is SQIVND in the germline V gene (reference sequence). The CDR3 region is CASSPRQGVNTEAFF. The CDR3 DNA reads TGTGCCAGTAGTCCGAGACAGGGGGTGAACACTGAAGCTTTCTTT.

The chain employs TRBV28 and TRBJ2-7; no clear D. V lost 2 bases, J lost 3 bases, and 5 bases lay in between. This CDR3 has 12 residues. Germline values: CDR1 MDHEN, CDR2 SYDVKM. The CDR3 loop is CASSLGYYEQYF. The CDR3, as DNA: TGTGCCAGCAGTTTAGGGTACTACGAGCAGTACTTC.

This chain joins TRBV28 and TRBJ2-7; 9 positions agree with TRBD2. Germline V gene sequence: CDR1 MDHEN, CDR2 SYDVKM. V lost 5 bases, J lost 7 bases, and 12 bases stayed unmatched. The CDR3 loop spans 15 amino acids. The CDR3 bases are TGTGCCAGCAGTCCCCAGACTAGCGGTTCTAGGGAGCAGTACTTC. Protein product: CASSPQTSGSREQYF.

The rearrangement joins TRBV19 to TRBJ2-5; weak D call: TRBD2 (6 bases). Trimming took off 4 bases at V and 2 bases at J, with 17 bases between the two ends. CDR3 length: 16 amino acids. The germline CDR1 and CDR2 sequences are LNHDA and SQIVND (reference sequence). The CDR3 sequence: CASSTPPAGSQETQYF. As DNA, the CDR3 is TGTGCCAGTAGTACCCCTCCGGCGGGATCACAAGAGACCCAGTACTTC.

The V gene is TRBV4-2, the J gene TRBJ1-2; weak D call: TRBD1 (6 bases). Trimming removed 8 bases at V and 2 bases at J, with 15 bases between. From germline, CDR1 is LGHNA and CDR2 YNFKEQ. This CDR3 is 14 amino acids long. CDR3 loop: CASAQGGQNYGYTF. In DNA form, the CDR3 reads TGTGCCAGCGCTCAAGGTGGACAGAACTATGGCTACACCTTC.